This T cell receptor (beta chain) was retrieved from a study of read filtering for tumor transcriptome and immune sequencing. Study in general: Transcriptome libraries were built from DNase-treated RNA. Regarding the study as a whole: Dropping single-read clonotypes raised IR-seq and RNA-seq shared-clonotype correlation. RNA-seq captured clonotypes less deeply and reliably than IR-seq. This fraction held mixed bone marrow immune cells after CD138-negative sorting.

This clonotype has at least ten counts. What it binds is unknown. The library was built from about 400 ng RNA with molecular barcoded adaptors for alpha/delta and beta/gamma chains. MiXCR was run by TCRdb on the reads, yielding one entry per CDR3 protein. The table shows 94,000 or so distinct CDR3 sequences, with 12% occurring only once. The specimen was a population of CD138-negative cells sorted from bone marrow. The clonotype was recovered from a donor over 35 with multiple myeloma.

The CDR3 region is CASSVNQAFTGELFF. CDR3 DNA: TGTGCCAGCAGCGTAAATCAGGCCTTCACCGGGGAGCTGTTTTTT. The chain carries TRBV9 and TRBJ2-2; D gene unclear. V lost 1 base and J lost 4, with 11 bases in between. The germline V gene has CDR1 SGDLS and CDR2 YYNGEE. The CDR3 is made up of 15 amino acids.